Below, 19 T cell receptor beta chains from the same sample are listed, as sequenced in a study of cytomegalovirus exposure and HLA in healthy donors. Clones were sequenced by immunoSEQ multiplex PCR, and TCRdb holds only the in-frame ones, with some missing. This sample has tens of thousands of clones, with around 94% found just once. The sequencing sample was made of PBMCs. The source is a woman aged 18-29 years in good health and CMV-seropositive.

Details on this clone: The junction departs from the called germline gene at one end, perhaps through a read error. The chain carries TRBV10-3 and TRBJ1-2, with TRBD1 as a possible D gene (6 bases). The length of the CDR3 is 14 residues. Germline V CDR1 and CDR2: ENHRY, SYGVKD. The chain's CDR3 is CAISESGGGRPTSF. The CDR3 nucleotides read TGTGCCATCAGTGAGTCTGGGGGGGGCAGACCTACCTCCTTC.

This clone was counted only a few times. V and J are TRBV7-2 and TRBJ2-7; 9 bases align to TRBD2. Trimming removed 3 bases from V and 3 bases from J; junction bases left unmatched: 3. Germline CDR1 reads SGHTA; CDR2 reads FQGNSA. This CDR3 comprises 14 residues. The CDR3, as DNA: TGTGCCAGCAGCTTTTCAGCGGGGGGCTACGAGCAGTACTTC. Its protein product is CASSFSAGGYEQYF.

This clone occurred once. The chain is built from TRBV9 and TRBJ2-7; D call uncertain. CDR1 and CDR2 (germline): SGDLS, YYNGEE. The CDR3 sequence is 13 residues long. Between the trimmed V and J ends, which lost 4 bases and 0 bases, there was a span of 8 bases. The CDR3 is CASSPRYSYEQYF. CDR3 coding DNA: TGTGCCAGCAGCCCCCGGTACTCCTACGAGCAGTACTTC.

CDR3 protein: CASSLRGGSPLHF. As DNA, the CDR3 is TGTGCCAGCAGCTTGAGGGGGGGATCACCCCTCCACTTT. This chain uses TRBV7-8 with TRBJ1-6; a weak D match, TRBD1 (6 bases). CDR1 is SGHVS, CDR2 FQNEAQ, per germline. V was cut by 3 bases and J by 10 bases, with 10 bases left in between. The CDR3 spans 13 residues.

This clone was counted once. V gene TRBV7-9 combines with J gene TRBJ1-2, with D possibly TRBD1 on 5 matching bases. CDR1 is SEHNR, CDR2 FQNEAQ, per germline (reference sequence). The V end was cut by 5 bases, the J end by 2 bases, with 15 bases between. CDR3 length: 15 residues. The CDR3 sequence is CASSPLGARNYGYTF. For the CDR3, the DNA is TGTGCCAGCAGCCCCCTAGGGGCCAGGAACTATGGCTACACCTTC.

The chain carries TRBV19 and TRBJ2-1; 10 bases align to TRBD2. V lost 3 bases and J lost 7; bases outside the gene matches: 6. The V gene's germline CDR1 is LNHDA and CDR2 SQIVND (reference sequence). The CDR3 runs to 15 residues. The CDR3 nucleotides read TGTGCCAGTAGTATGCTAGCGGGAGAGGGTAATGAGCAGTTCTTC. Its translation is CASSMLAGEGNEQFF.

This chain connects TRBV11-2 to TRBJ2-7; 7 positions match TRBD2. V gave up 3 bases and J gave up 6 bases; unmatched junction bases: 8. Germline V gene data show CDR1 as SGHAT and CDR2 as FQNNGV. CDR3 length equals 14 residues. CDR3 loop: CASSLEGGPFEQYF. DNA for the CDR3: TGTGCCAGCAGCTTGGAGGGAGGGCCTTTCGAGCAGTACTTC.

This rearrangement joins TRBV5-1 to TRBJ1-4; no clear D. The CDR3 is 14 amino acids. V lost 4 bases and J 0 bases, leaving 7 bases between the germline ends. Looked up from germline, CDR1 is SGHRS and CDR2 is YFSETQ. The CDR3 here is CASSIDSTNEKLFF. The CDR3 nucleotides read TGCGCCAGCAGCATCGACTCAACTAATGAAAAACTGTTTTTT.

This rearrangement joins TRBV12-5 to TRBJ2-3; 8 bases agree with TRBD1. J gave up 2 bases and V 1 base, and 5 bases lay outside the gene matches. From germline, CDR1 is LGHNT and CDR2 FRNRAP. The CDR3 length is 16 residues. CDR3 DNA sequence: TGTGCTAGTGGTTTGGGGACAGGGAGGTTCACAGATACGCAGTATTTT. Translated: CASGLGTGRFTDTQYF.

CDR3 sequence (DNA): TGTGCCAGCAGCTTGAACGTAGTTCAGGCGGGAGCTTTCTTT. It is translated as CASSLNVVQAGAFF. The V gene is TRBV5-6, the J gene TRBJ1-1; no firm D call. Trimming removed 1 base at V and 10 bases at J, with 17 bases between. The length of the CDR3 is 14 residues. Germline V CDR1 and CDR2: SGHDT, YYEEEE.

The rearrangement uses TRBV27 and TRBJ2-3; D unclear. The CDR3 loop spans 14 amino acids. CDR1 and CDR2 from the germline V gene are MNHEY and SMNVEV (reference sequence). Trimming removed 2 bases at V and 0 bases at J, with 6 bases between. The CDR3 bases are TGTGCCAGCAGTTTAACAATAAGCACAGATACGCAGTATTTT. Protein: CASSLTISTDTQYF.

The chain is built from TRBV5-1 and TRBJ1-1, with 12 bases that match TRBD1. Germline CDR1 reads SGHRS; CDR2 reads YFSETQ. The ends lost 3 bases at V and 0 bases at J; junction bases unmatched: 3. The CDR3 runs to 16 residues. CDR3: CASSWGTGGLNTEAFF. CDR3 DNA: TGCGCCAGCAGCTGGGGGACAGGGGGCTTGAACACTGAAGCTTTCTTT.

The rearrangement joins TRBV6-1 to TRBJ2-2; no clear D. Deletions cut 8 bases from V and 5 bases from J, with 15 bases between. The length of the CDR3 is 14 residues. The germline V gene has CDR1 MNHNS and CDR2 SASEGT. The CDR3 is CASARDPLTGELFF. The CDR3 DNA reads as TGTGCCAGCGCTAGAGATCCCCTTACCGGGGAGCTGTTTTTT.

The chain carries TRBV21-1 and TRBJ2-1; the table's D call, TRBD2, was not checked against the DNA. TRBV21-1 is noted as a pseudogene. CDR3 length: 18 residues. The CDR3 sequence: CASSPTALSGSGPGEQFF. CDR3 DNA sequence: TGTGCCAGCAGCCCTACCGCCCTTAGCGGGAGCGGTCCGGGTGAGCAGTTCTTC.

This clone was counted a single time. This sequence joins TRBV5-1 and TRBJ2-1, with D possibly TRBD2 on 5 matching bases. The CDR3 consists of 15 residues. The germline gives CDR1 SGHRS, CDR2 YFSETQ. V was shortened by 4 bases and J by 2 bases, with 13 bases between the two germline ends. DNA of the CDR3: TGCGCCAGCAGCCACGAGGGTGGGGCCTACAATGAGCAGTTCTTC. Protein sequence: CASSHEGGAYNEQFF.

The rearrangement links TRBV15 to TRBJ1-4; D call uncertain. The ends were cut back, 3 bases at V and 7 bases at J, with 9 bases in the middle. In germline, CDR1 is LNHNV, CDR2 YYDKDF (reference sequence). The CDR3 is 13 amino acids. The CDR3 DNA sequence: TGTGCCACCAGCAGGAGAGGAGGTGAAAAACTGTTTTTT. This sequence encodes CATSRRGGEKLFF.

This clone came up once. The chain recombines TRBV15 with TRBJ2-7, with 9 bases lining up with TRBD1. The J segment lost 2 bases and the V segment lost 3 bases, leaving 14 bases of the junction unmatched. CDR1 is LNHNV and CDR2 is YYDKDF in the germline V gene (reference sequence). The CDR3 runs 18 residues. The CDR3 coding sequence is TGTGCCACCAGCAGCCTCGGGACAGGGATCGCGGGGACCTACGAGCAGTACTTC. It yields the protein CATSSLGTGIAGTYEQYF. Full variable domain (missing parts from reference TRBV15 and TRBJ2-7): DAMVIQNPRYQVTQFGKPVTLSCSQTLNHNVMYWYQQKSSQAPKLLFHYYDKDFNNEADTPDNFQSRRPNTSFCFLDIRSPGLGDTAMYLCATSSLGTGIAGTYEQYFGPGTRLTVT.

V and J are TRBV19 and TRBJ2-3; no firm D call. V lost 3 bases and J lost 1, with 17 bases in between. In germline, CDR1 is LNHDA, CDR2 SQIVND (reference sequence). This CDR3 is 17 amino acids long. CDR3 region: CASSIRLRSYGTDTQYF. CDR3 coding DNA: TGTGCCAGTAGTATTAGGTTACGTAGCTATGGCACAGATACGCAGTATTTT.

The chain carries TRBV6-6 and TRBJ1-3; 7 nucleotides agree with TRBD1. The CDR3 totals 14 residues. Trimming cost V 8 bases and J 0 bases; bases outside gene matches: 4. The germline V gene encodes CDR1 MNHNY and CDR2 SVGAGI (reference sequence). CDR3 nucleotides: TGTGCCAGCCTCAGGGGGATCTCTGGAAACACCATATATTTT. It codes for CASLRGISGNTIYF.